A single sample is the source of the 16 T cell receptor beta chains below, sequenced in a study of identical twins. TCRdb reprocessed the 5' RACE reads via MiXCR and lists one record per CDR3 protein. The sample has around 490,000 distinct CDR3 sequences, 20% to 25% seen once; the top ten hold about 0.48%. This sample was shared with a second study, whose subject was yellow fever vaccine responses in identical twins.

The sequencing sample was made of CD4+ T cells sorted from blood. These receptors were collected from a woman aged 18-35 years in good health.

This clonotype came up a few times. J is TRBJ2-5 and V is TRBV4-1; possible D gene TRBD1, 6 bases. Trimming pared 4 bases from V and 2 bases from J, leaving 14 bases between. The CDR3 totals 15 residues. CDR1 and CDR2 from the germline V gene are MGHRA and YSYEKL. In nucleotides, the CDR3 is TGCGCCAGCAGCCTAAGACAGGTGAAACAAGAGACCCAGTACTTC. It is translated as CASSLRQVKQETQYF.

The rearrangement uses TRBV5-1 and TRBJ2-1, with 7 bases fitting TRBD1. The junction had 10 bases not matched to a gene; V was cut back by 0 bases and J by 1 base. This CDR3 region has 18 residues. The V gene's germline CDR1 is SGHRS and CDR2 YFSETQ. Here the CDR3 DNA reads TGCGCCAGCAGCTTGGCCGAGAGGGGACAGTGGTCCTACAATGAGCAGTTCTTC. Amino acids: CASSLAERGQWSYNEQFF.

The rearrangement joins TRBV7-2 to TRBJ1-4; TRBD1 matches 10 bases. Per germline, CDR1 SGHTA and CDR2 FQGNSA. Unmatched junction bases numbered 12, after V lost 5 bases and J lost 12 bases. The CDR3 length is 15 residues. Here the CDR3 reads CASSLQGQGIVQLFF. CDR3 in DNA: TGTGCCAGCAGCCTTCAGGGACAGGGGATCGTACAACTGTTTTTT.

CDR3 loop: CASSELAHNTGELFF. CDR3 sequence (DNA): TGTGCCAGCAGTGAATTGGCTCACAACACCGGGGAGCTGTTTTTT. The chain is built from TRBV2 and TRBJ2-2; D is unresolved. Trimming left V 2 bases short and J 2 bases short, with 9 bases between. The CDR3 totals 15 residues. Germline V gene data show CDR1 as SNHLY and CDR2 as FYNNEI.

The rearrangement joins TRBV12-3 or TRBV12-4 to TRBJ2-5, with 10 bases lining up with TRBD1. CDR3 length: 15 amino acids. Trimming removed 1 base from V and 5 bases from J; junction bases left unmatched: 4. DNA for the CDR3: TGTGCCAGCAGTTTAGGGGACAGGGGCTCGGAGACCCAGTACTTC. Amino acid sequence: CASSLGDRGSETQYF.

This clonotype has more than one count but fewer than ten. The chain employs TRBV12-3 or TRBV12-4 and TRBJ2-3; perhaps TRBD2 as D (5 bases). The CDR3 runs to 15 residues. The germline V and J ends were trimmed by 1 base and 2 bases, with 10 bases remaining between them. The CDR3 DNA reads as TGTGCCAGCAGTTTAGGTGATAGCGACACAGATACGCAGTATTTT. Translated, it gives CASSLGDSDTDTQYF.

The chain recombines TRBV6-5 with TRBJ1-6, with D perhaps TRBD1 (5 bases). The CDR3 sequence is 15 residues long. CDR1 and CDR2 (germline): MNHEY, SVGAGI. The ends were cut back, 0 bases at V and 7 bases at J, with 10 bases in the middle. CDR3 in DNA: TGTGCCAGCAGTTACTCGGGCAGGGTGAATTCACCCCTCCACTTT. It codes for CASSYSGRVNSPLHF.

The rearrangement joins TRBV29-1 to TRBJ2-5; a weak D match, TRBD2 (6 bases). This CDR3 region has 13 residues. The germline CDR1 and CDR2 sequences are SQVTM and ANQGSEA. V lost 7 bases and J 4 bases, leaving 16 bases between the germline ends. The CDR3 coding sequence is TGCAGCGCCGATAGCGGCACAGGAGAGACCCAGTACTTC. It codes for CSADSGTGETQYF.

This clonotype was picked up a small number of times. The J gene is TRBJ1-1, the V gene TRBV5-1; D unclear. CDR3 length: 15 amino acids. Germline CDR1 is SGHRS and CDR2 is YFSETQ. V dropped 0 bases and J dropped 1 base, with 10 bases sitting between them. The CDR3 DNA sequence: TGCGCCAGCAGCTTGGGCGAGGTTACGAACACTGAAGCTTTCTTT. Translating gives CASSLGEVTNTEAFF.

V is TRBV20-1 and J is TRBJ2-7; 9 positions match TRBD1. Germline trimming cut 5 bases from V and 1 base from J; bases unmatched to any gene: 6. CDR1 is DFQATT, CDR2 SNEGSKA, per germline (reference sequence). The CDR3 is made up of 14 amino acids. For the CDR3, the DNA is TGCAGTGCTCAGGGGGACAGGGTGTCCTACGAGCAGTACTTC. This gives the protein CSAQGDRVSYEQYF.

This clonotype was detected a few times. This chain connects TRBV7-6 to TRBJ1-1; no clear D gene. Germline V gives CDR1 SGHVS, CDR2 FNYEAQ. There are 17 residues in the CDR3. V was trimmed by 1 base and J by 0 bases, leaving 15 bases between them. In nucleotides, the CDR3 is TGTGCCAGCAGCTTAGTTTCAGGAGCTATCATGAACACTGAAGCTTTCTTT. Protein: CASSLVSGAIMNTEAFF.

The chain uses TRBV2 and TRBJ1-2; perhaps TRBD1 as D (5 bases). Trimming cost V 5 bases and J 6 bases, with 13 bases left between them. The CDR3 contains 13 residues. Germline V CDR1 and CDR2: SNHLY, FYNNEI. The CDR3 spells CASSLRGQDGYTF. For the CDR3, the DNA is TGTGCCAGCAGTTTAAGGGGTCAGGATGGCTACACCTTC.

The table lists this clonotype with a few counts. The J gene is TRBJ2-7, the V gene TRBV28, with 9 bases matching TRBD2. The CDR3 extends over 16 amino acids. The trim removed 5 bases at V and 3 bases at J, leaving 11 bases unmatched. Looked up from germline, CDR1 is MDHEN and CDR2 is SYDVKM. CDR3 sequence (DNA): TGTGCCAGCAGTCCCGGTTGGCGGGAGGGCCGCTACGAGCAGTACTTC. This encodes CASSPGWREGRYEQYF.

This clonotype turned up a few times. The chain combines TRBV5-8 with TRBJ1-5, with D possibly being TRBD1 (6 bases). This CDR3 comprises 14 residues. Germline V lookup: CDR1 SGHTS, CDR2 YDEGEE. V was trimmed by 4 bases and J by 7 bases, leaving 15 bases between them. As DNA, the CDR3 is TGTGCCAGCAGCCGTACAGGGTGGCGCCAGCCCCAGCATTTT. Protein sequence: CASSRTGWRQPQHF.

The chain recombines TRBV5-1 with TRBJ2-7; 9 positions match TRBD2. Trimming cost V 4 bases and J 5 bases; bases outside gene matches: 13. There are 16 residues in the CDR3. The germline CDR1 and CDR2 sequences are SGHRS and YFSETQ. CDR3 nucleotides: TGCGCCAGCAGCATACTAGCGGGCCCCCTCCCCCACGAGCAGTACTTC. Encoded protein: CASSILAGPLPHEQYF.

This clonotype was picked up a small number of times. This chain connects TRBV12-3 or TRBV12-4 to TRBJ1-4; D is unclear. V lost 8 bases, J lost 7 bases, and 11 bases lay in between. This CDR3 has 12 amino acids. CDR3 bases: TGTGCCAGCCGCCGGGTGGGTGAAAAACTGTTTTTT. Its protein product is CASRRVGEKLFF.